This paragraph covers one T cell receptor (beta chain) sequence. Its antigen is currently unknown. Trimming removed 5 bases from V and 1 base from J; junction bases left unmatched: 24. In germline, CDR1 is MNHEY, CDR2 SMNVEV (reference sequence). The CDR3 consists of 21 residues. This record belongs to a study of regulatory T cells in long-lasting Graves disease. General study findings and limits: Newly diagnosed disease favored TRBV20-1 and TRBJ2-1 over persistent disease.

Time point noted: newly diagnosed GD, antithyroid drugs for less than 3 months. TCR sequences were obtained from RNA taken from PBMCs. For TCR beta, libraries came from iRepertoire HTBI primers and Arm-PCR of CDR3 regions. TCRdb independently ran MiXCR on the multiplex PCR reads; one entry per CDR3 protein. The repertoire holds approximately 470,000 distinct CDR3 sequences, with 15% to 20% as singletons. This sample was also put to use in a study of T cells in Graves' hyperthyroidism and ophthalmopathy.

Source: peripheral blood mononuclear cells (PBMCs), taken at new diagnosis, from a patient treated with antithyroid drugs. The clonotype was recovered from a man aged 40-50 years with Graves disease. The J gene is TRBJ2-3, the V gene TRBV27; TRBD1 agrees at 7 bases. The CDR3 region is CASSLWAPGQLRREGTDTQYF. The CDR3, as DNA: TGTGCCAGCAGTCTTTGGGCCCCGGGACAGCTACGGAGAGAGGGCACAGATACGCAGTATTTT.